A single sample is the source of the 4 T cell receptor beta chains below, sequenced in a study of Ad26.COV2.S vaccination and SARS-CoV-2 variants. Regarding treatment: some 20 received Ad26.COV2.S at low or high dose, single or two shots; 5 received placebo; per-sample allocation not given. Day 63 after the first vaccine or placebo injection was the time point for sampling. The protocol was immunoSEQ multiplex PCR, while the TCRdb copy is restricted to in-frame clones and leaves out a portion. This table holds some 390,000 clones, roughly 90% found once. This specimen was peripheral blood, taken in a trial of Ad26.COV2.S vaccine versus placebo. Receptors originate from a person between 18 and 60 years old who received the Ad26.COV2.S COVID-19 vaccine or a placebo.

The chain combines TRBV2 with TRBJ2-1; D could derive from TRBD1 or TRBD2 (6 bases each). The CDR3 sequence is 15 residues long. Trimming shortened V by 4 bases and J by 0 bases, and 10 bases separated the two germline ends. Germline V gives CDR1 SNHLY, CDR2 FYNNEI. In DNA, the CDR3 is TGTGCCAGCAGTGGCCGGGGGCCCTCCTACAATGAGCAGTTCTTC. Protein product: CASSGRGPSYNEQFF.

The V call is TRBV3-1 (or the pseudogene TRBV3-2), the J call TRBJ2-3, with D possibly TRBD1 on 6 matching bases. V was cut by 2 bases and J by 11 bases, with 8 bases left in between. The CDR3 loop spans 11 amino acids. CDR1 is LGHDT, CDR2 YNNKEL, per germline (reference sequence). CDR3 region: CASSQQGRQYF. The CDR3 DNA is TGTGCCAGCAGCCAACAGGGGAGGCAGTATTTT.

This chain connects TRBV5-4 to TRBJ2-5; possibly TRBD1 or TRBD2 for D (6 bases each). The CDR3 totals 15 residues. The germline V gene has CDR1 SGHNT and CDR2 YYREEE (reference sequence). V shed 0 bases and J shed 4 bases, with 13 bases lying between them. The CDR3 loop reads CASSLGGGGGETQYF. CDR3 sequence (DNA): TGTGCCAGCAGCTTGGGCGGCGGAGGGGGAGAGACCCAGTACTTC.

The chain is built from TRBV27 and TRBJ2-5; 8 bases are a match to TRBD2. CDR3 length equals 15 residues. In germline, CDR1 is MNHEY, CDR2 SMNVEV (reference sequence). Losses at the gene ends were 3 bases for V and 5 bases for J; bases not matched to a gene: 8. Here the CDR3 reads CASSFGLAVRETQYF. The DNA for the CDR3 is TGTGCCAGCAGTTTCGGACTAGCCGTACGGGAGACCCAGTACTTC.